This TCR beta chain was sequenced in a study of CD8+ T cells in alopecia areata. Study outcomes and limitations: Alopecia totalis/universalis scalp especially showed more expanded CD8+ clones than normal scalp. Relative to mice, TCR sharing across patients was less clear, a difference possibly HLA-related.

Notes on this clone: Its antigen is unidentified.

Those with alopecia areata gave lesional scalp punch biopsies and peripheral blood. The sorting of PBMCs gave CD4+ and CD8+ T cells. Once RNA had been extracted, it was reverse transcribed into cDNA to act as the sequencing template. The method was immunoSEQ multiplex PCR; TCRdb's version includes in-frame clones alone and lacks a portion of them. This table holds some 120,000 clones, less than 50% found once. The clonotype was recovered from a human donor with alopecia areata. Sequenced material: NKG2D-low CD8+ T cells sorted from blood.

In nucleotides, the CDR3 is TGTGCCAGCAGTGACCAGGGTACTGGTGAGCAGTACTTC. Encoded protein: CASSDQGTGEQYF. The rearrangement uses TRBV2 and TRBJ2-7; TRBD1 might be the D (5 bases). V shed 3 bases and J shed 7 bases, with 13 bases lying between them. This CDR3 is built from 13 residues. Germline CDR1 is SNHLY and CDR2 is FYNNEI.